This T cell receptor beta chain is from a study of identical twins. Losses at the gene ends were 4 bases for V and 3 bases for J; bases not matched to a gene: 3. Germline loops: CDR1 SNHLY, CDR2 FYNNEI. The CDR3 contains 15 residues. Whole-study results and caveats: Insertion counts were lower in abundant cord blood beta clonotypes, a trend that memory repertoires did not show. Diverse VJ usage suggested most zero-insertion clonotypes were not invariant T cells.

Addition of a universal primer site occurred through template switching, and cDNA carried unique molecular identifiers. TCRdb reanalysed the 5' RACE reads using MiXCR and keeps one entry per CDR3 protein. Of hundreds of thousands of distinct CDR3 sequences in the sample, 20% to 25% were seen once. As concerns this clonotype: Antigen unknown.

The same specimen was also included in a second study, on yellow fever vaccine responses in identical twins. That source adds: On the reported evidence, twins' vaccine T cell responses seemed partly convergent and partly personalized.

Sequenced: CD4+ T cells sorted from blood. V and J are TRBV2 and TRBJ2-3, with TRBD1 identical over 11 bases. The receptor's source is a woman aged 18-29 years in good health. This CDR3 is CASSAGTGGTDTQYF. In nucleotides, the CDR3 is TGTGCCAGCAGTGCCGGGACAGGGGGGACAGATACGCAGTATTTT.